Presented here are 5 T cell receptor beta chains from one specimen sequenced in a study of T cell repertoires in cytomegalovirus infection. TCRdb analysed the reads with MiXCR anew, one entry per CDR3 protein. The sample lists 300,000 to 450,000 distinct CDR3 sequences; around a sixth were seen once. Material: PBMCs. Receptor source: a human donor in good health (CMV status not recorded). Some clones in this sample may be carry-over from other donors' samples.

The DNA for the CDR3 is TGTGCCAGCAGCTTGTACGGGATCTCTGAAGCTTTCTTT. Translated, it gives CASSLYGISEAFF. This chain connects TRBV5-6 to TRBJ1-1; D call uncertain. This CDR3 comprises 13 residues. V lost 1 base and J lost 6, with 10 bases in between. Germline CDR1 and CDR2: SGHDT and YYEEEE. Based on the CDR3 plus reference TRBV5-6 and TRBJ1-1, the full variable domain is DAGVTQSPTHLIKTRGQQVTLRCSPKSGHDTVSWYQQALGQGPQFIFQYYEEEERQRGNFPDRFSGHQFPNYSSELNVNALLLGDSALYLCASSLYGISEAFFGQGTRLTVV.

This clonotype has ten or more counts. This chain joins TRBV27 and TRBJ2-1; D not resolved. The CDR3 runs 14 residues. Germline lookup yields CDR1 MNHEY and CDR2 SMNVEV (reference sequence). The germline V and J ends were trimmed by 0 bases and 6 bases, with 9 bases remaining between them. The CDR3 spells CASSLSWSSNEQFF. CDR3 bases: TGTGCCAGCAGTTTATCGTGGAGCTCCAATGAGCAGTTCTTC.

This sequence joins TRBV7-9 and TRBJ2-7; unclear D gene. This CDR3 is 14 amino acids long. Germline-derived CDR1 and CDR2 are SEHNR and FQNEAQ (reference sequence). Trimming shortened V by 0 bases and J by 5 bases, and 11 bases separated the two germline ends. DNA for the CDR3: TGTGCCAGCAGCTTAGCGGCGGTCGAGCACGAGCAGTACTTC. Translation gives CASSLAAVEHEQYF.

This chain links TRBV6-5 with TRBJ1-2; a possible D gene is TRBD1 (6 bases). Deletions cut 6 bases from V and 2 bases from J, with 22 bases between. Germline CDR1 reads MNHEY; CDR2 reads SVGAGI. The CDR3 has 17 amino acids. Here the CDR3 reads CASSLKGTPWTNYGYTF. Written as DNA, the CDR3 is TGTGCCAGCAGCCTAAAAGGGACACCCTGGACAAACTATGGCTACACCTTC.

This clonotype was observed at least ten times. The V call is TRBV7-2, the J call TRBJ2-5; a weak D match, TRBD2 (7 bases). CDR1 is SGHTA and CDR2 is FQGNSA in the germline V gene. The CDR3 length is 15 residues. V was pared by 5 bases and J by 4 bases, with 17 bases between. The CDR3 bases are TGTGCCAGCAGCCCCCGTAGGGGGGGGCGAGAGACCCAGTACTTC. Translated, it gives CASSPRRGGRETQYF.